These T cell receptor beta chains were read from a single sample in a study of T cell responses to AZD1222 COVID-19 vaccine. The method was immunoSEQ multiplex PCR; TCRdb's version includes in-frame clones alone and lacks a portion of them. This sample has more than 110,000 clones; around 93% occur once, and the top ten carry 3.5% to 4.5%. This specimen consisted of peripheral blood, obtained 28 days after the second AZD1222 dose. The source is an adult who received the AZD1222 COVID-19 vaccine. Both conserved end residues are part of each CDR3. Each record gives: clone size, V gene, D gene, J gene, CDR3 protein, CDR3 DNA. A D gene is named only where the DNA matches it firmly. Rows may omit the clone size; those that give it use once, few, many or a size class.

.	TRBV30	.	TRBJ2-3	CAWGFSSITQYF	TGTGCCTGGGGATTCAGTTCTATTACGCAGTATTTT
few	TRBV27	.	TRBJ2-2	CASSFTGQTNTGELFF	TGTGCCAGCAGTTTTACAGGACAGACGAACACCGGGGAGCTGTTTTTT
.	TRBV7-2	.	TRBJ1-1	CASSLGGRPEAFF	TGTGCCAGCAGCTTAGGGGGGAGGCCTGAAGCTTTCTTT
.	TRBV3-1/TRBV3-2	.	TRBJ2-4	CASSPLPTKNIQYF	TGTGCCAGCAGCCCCCTGCCGACCAAAAACATTCAGTACTTC
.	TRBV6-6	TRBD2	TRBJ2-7	CASSSLAGAAGEQYF	TGTGCCAGCAGTTCCTTAGCGGGAGCAGCAGGCGAGCAGTACTTC
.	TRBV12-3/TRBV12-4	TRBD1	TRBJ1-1	CASISTGRTEAFF	TGTGCCAGCATTTCGACAGGGCGGACTGAAGCTTTCTTT
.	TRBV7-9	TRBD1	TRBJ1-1	CASSAGGENTEAFF	TGTGCCAGCAGCGCAGGGGGGGAGAACACTGAAGCTTTCTTT
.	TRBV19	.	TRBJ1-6	CASSGQYSYNSPLHF	TGTGCCAGTAGCGGACAGTACTCCTATAATTCACCCCTCCACTTT
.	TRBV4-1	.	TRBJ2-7	CASSQGRGGTYEQYF	TGCGCCAGCAGCCAAGGCAGGGGGGGCACCTACGAGCAGTACTTC
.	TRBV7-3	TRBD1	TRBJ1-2	CASSLTGAGGYTF	TGTGCCAGCAGCCTTACAGGGGCTGGGGGCTACACCTTC
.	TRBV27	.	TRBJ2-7	CASSPPHEQYF	TGTGCCAGCAGTCCCCCACACGAGCAGTACTTC
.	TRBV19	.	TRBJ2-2	CASSIVGADTGELFF	TGTGCCAGTAGTATCGTGGGGGCGGACACCGGGGAGCTGTTTTTT
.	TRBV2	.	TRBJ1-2	CASSEEGLGYGYTF	TGTGCCAGCAGTGAGGAAGGGCTCGGCTATGGCTACACCTTC
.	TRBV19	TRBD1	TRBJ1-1	CASTTQTGLGEAFF	TGTGCCAGTACCACACAGACAGGGTTGGGGGAAGCTTTCTTT
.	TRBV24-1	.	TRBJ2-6	CATGRPGSGANVLTF	TGTGCCACCGGGCGTCCTGGCTCTGGGGCCAACGTCCTGACTTTC
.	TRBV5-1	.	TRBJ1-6	CASSMDSPSSPLHF	TGCGCCAGCAGCATGGACAGTCCTAGCTCACCCCTCCACTTT
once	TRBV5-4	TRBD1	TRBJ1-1	CASSSFGQGGGTEAFF	TGTGCCAGCAGCTCCTTCGGACAGGGAGGGGGAACTGAAGCTTTCTTT
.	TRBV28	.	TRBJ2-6	CASSLRSNVLTF	TGTGCCAGCAGTTTACGGTCTAACGTCCTGACTTTC
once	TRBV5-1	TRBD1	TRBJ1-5	CASSSGTGINQPQHF	TGCGCCAGCAGTTCCGGGACAGGGATTAATCAGCCCCAGCATTTT
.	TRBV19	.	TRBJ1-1	CASSSSKDTEAFF	TGTGCCAGTAGTTCCTCCAAAGACACTGAAGCTTTCTTT
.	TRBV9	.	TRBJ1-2	CASSAWDTGSGGYTF	TGTGCCAGCAGCGCCTGGGACACCGGATCGGGGGGCTACACCTTC
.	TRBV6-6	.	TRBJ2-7	CASSQGGRSSYEQYF	TGTGCCAGCAGCCAAGGGGGGAGAAGCTCCTACGAGCAGTACTTC
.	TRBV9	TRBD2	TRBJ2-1	CASSARLASSSYNEQFF	TGTGCCAGCAGCGCCCGACTAGCGTCTAGCTCCTACAATGAGCAGTTCTTC
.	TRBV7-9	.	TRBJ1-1	CASSRSVRGGDTEAFF	TGTGCCAGCAGCCGTTCAGTTCGGGGAGGGGACACTGAAGCTTTCTTT
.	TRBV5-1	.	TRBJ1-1	CASSLAEVRGSEAFF	TGCGCCAGCAGCTTGGCCGAGGTCAGGGGCTCTGAAGCTTTCTTT
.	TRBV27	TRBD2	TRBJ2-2	CASSLSSLAGGTGELFF	TGTGCCAGCAGTTTATCGAGTCTAGCGGGAGGTACCGGGGAGCTGTTTTTT
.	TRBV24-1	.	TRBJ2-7	CATTPKGRGTYEQYF	TGTGCCACCACGCCGAAAGGAAGGGGGACCTACGAGCAGTACTTC
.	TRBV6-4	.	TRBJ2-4	CANKYSGSQEPENIQYF	TGTGCCAACAAATATAGCGGCAGCCAAGAGCCAGAAAACATTCAGTACTTC
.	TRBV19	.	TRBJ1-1	CASSIGHSRVTTEAFF	TGTGCCAGTAGTATAGGTCACAGTCGGGTAACCACTGAAGCTTTCTTT
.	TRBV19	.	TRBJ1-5	CASSLRNSNQPQHF	TGTGCCAGTAGTCTCCGAAATAGCAATCAGCCCCAGCATTTT
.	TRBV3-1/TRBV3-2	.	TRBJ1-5	CASSQGRYSNQPQHF	TGTGCCAGCAGCCAAGGCAGGTATAGCAATCAGCCCCAGCATTTT
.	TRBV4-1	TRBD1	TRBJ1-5	CASSQSQQGKSNQPQHF	TGCGCCAGCAGCCAAAGCCAACAGGGGAAGAGCAATCAGCCCCAGCATTTT
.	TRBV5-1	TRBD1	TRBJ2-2	CASSLEQGQLFF	TGCGCCAGCAGCTTGGAACAGGGGCAGCTGTTTTTT
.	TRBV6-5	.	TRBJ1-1	CASSTGRVTEAFF	TGTGCCAGCAGCACGGGAAGAGTCACTGAAGCTTTCTTT
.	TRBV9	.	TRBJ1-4	CASSGTERNEKLFF	TGTGCCAGCAGCGGGACAGAGAGAAATGAAAAACTGTTTTTT
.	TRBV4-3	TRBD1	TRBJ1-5	CASSLRQGNQPQHF	TGCGCCAGCAGCTTACGACAGGGAAATCAGCCCCAGCATTTT
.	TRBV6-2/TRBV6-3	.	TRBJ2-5	CASSTRDQLRETQYF	TGTGCCAGCAGTACTAGGGACCAGCTCAGGGAGACCCAGTACTTC
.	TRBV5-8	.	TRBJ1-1	CASSFPGIRNTEAFF	TGTGCCAGCAGCTTTCCAGGGATTCGGAACACTGAAGCTTTCTTT
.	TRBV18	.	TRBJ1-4	CASNPDPGTEKLFF	TGTGCCAGCAACCCGGATCCGGGTACAGAAAAACTGTTTTTT
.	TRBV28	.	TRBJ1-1	CASRNTEAFF	TGTGCCAGCCGGAACACTGAAGCTTTCTTT
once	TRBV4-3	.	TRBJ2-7	CASSQSHRPTISYEQYF	TGCGCCAGCAGCCAATCTCACAGACCTACTATCTCTTACGAGCAGTACTTC
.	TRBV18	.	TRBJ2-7	CASSPPSGAYEQYF	TGTGCCAGCTCACCACCGTCAGGGGCCTACGAGCAGTACTTC
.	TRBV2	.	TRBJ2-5	CASSDLVRLQETQYF	TGTGCCAGCAGTGACCTGGTCAGATTACAAGAGACCCAGTACTTC
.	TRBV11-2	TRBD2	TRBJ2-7	CASSRTGTTKRSYEQYF	TGTGCCAGCAGCCGGACCGGGACTACTAAAAGGAGCTACGAGCAGTACTTC
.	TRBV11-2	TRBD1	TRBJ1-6	CASSQPGQGGSPLHF	TGTGCCAGCAGCCAGCCCGGCCAGGGGGGATCACCCCTCCACTTT
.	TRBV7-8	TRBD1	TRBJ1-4	CASSLGTGRGGEKLFF	TGTGCCAGCAGCTTAGGGACAGGGCGCGGGGGTGAAAAACTGTTTTTT